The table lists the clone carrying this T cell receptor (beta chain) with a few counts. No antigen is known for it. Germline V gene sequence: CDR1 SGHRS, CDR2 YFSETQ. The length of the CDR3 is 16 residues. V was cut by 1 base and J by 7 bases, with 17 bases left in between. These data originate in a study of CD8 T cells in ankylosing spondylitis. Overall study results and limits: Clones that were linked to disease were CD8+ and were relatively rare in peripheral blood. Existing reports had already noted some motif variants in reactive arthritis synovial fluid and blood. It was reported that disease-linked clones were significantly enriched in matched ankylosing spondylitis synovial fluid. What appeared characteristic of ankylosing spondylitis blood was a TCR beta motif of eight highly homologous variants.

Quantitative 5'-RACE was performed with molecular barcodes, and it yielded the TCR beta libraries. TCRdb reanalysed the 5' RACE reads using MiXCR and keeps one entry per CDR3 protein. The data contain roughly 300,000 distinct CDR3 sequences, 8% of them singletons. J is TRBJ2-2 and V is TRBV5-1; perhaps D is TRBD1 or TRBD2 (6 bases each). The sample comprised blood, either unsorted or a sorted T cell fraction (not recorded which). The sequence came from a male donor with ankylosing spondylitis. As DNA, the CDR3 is TGCGCCAGCAGCTTGAATAGCCAGGGGAGGAACGGGGAGCTGTTTTTT. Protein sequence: CASSLNSQGRNGELFF.